The 14 T cell receptor beta chains listed next were all sequenced from one sample in a study of T cells in localized non-small cell lung cancer (dated by TCRdb to the early 2020s). Library preparation employed the immunoSEQ multiplex PCR assay. TCRdb took over this immuneACCESS table, retaining in-frame rearrangements with V and J assigned. Such tables are incomplete; in checked studies, under half of the missing clones stem from an unresolved V gene, and the remainder is unexplained. In all, the sample holds 20,000 to 30,000 clones, and 86% of those were seen once. 1.1% of the sample belongs to the ten largest clones. The sample was peripheral blood, taken before any cancer treatment. The receptors originated from a woman aged 40-75 years with stage I lung adenocarcinoma.

This clone has only a few counts. The chain is built from TRBV2 and TRBJ1-1; D unclear. The CDR3 runs 13 residues. V was trimmed by 7 bases and J by 1 base, leaving 10 bases between them. Germline-derived CDR1 and CDR2 are SNHLY and FYNNEI. CDR3 amino acids: CASTVGENTEAFF. The CDR3, as DNA: TGTGCCAGCACCGTCGGAGAGAACACTGAAGCTTTCTTT. The complete variable domain, with remaining parts taken from reference TRBV2 and TRBJ1-1, reads EPEVTQTPSHQVTQMGQEVILRCVPISNHLYFYWYRQILGQKVEFLVSFYNNEISEKSEIFDDQFSVERPDGSNFTLKIRSTKLEDSAMYFCASTVGENTEAFFGQGTRLTVV.

The chain has TRBV4-3 and TRBJ1-2; no clear D gene. Trimming took 5 bases from V and 1 from J, leaving 8 bases between them. This CDR3 has 13 amino acids. Germline CDR1 and CDR2: LGHNA and YSLEER. The CDR3 loop reads CASSEEINYGYTF. The DNA of the CDR3 is TGCGCCAGCAGCGAGGAGATTAACTATGGCTACACCTTC.

The V gene is TRBV6-5, the J gene TRBJ2-5, with D possibly matching TRBD1 (8 bases). V was trimmed by 6 bases and J by 1 base, leaving 12 bases between them. The CDR3 extends over 14 amino acids. Germline CDR1 and CDR2: MNHEY and SVGAGI. CDR3 region: CASSHRGGQETQYF. In nucleotides, the CDR3 is TGTGCCAGCAGCCACAGGGGGGGCCAAGAGACCCAGTACTTC.

V usage is TRBV11-2 and J usage is TRBJ1-6, with D uncertain. Germline V gene lookup returns CDR1 SGHAT and CDR2 FQNNGV. Between the trimmed V and J ends, which lost 5 bases and 8 bases, there was a span of 13 bases. CDR3 length equals 14 residues. CDR3: CASSPTRADSPLHF. CDR3 sequence (DNA): TGTGCCAGCAGCCCGACGCGGGCGGATTCACCCCTCCACTTT.

This clone was found a few times. The chain joins TRBV6-5 to TRBJ1-1; 8 bases map to TRBD1. The CDR3 has 14 amino acids. V gave up 8 bases and J gave up 0 bases; unmatched junction bases: 5. CDR1 is MNHEY, CDR2 SVGAGI, per germline. The CDR3 bases are TGTGCCAGCTACAGGGGGACCATGAACACTGAAGCTTTCTTT. Protein sequence: CASYRGTMNTEAFF.

This clone was counted a few times. The V call is TRBV6-5, the J call TRBJ1-4; D not resolved. From germline, CDR1 is MNHEY and CDR2 SVGAGI. This CDR3 comprises 14 residues. The germline V and J ends were trimmed by 6 bases and 5 bases, with 13 bases remaining between them. The CDR3 nucleotides are TGTGCCAGCAGAAATCTAGAGTTAAATGAAAAACTGTTTTTT. Translated, it gives CASRNLELNEKLFF.

The chain recombines TRBV7-2 with TRBJ2-5, with D perhaps TRBD2 (6 bases). Trimming cost V 2 bases and J 5 bases, with 12 bases left between them. The CDR3 is made up of 14 amino acids. Germline V lookup: CDR1 SGHTA, CDR2 FQGNSA. The CDR3 sequence: CASSLNGGRETQYF. CDR3 bases: TGTGCCAGCAGCTTAAACGGGGGAAGGGAGACCCAGTACTTC.

The rearrangement joins TRBV19 to TRBJ2-5, with D possibly matching TRBD2 (5 bases). The germline V gene has CDR1 LNHDA and CDR2 SQIVND (reference sequence). The CDR3 length is 16 residues. Trimming removed 5 bases at V and 0 bases at J, with 16 bases between. The CDR3 nucleotides read TGTGCCAGTAGTTCTGACCCAGCGGCGTACCAAGAGACCCAGTACTTC. This sequence encodes CASSSDPAAYQETQYF.

This clone is a singleton in its sample. The genes are TRBV4-3 and TRBJ1-4; a weak D match, TRBD1 (5 bases). Germline loops: CDR1 LGHNA, CDR2 YSLEER. Trimming removed 3 bases from V and 7 bases from J, with 18 bases in between. The CDR3 is 16 residues long. The CDR3 loop is CASSQNPRARGEKLFF. DNA for the CDR3: TGCGCCAGCAGCCAGAACCCCCGGGCAAGGGGTGAAAAACTGTTTTTT.

The chain links TRBV7-9 to TRBJ2-3; weak D call: TRBD1 (5 bases). V shed 3 bases and J shed 0 bases, with 16 bases lying between them. This CDR3 comprises 17 residues. Germline loops: CDR1 SEHNR, CDR2 FQNEAQ (reference sequence). The CDR3 region is CASSFFLDTPSTDTQYF. In nucleotides, the CDR3 is TGTGCCAGCAGCTTCTTCTTGGACACTCCTAGCACAGATACGCAGTATTTT.

The chain links TRBV19 to TRBJ1-5; D is unclear. Germline values: CDR1 LNHDA, CDR2 SQIVND (reference sequence). The length of the CDR3 is 15 residues. V dropped 3 bases and J dropped 4 bases, with 13 bases sitting between them. The CDR3, as DNA: TGTGCCAGTAGTATGAGGGTTGGGGAAAATCAGCCCCAGCATTTT. Translation gives CASSMRVGENQPQHF.

V gene TRBV6-4 combines with J gene TRBJ2-1, with 7 nucleotides matching TRBD1. Germline CDR1 MRHNA, CDR2 SNTAGT. Unmatched junction bases numbered 7, after V lost 3 bases and J lost 8 bases. CDR3 length: 14 amino acids. CDR3 residues: CASSERGLSDEQFF. DNA for the CDR3: TGTGCCAGCAGTGAGAGGGGGCTGAGCGATGAGCAGTTCTTC.

The chain is built from TRBV5-4 and TRBJ1-3; TRBD1 agrees at 7 bases. CDR3 size: 15 residues. V lost 6 bases and J lost 6; bases outside the gene matches: 12. Per germline, CDR1 SGHNT and CDR2 YYREEE (reference sequence). CDR3 in DNA: TGTGCCAGCAAAATGGGGGGGACAGCGCCAAACACCATATATTTT. Its protein product is CASKMGGTAPNTIYF.

The CDR3 bases are TGTGCCAGCAGGGGAAAATTAGAGTCCGGGGAGCTGTTTTTT. Its protein is CASRGKLESGELFF. This sequence joins TRBV9 and TRBJ2-2; D call uncertain. The germline V and J ends were trimmed by 5 bases and 6 bases, with 14 bases remaining between them. The CDR3 consists of 14 residues. The germline CDR1 and CDR2 sequences are SGDLS and YYNGEE.